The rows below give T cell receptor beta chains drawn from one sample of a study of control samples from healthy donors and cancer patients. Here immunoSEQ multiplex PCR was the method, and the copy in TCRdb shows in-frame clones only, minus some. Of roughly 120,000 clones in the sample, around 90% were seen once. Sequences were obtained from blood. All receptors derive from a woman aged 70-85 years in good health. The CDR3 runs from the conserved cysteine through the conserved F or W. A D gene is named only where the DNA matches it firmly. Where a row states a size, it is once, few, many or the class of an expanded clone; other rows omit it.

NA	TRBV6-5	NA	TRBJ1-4	CASSYDTRNEKLFF	TGTGCCAGCAGCTACGACACCCGTAATGAAAAACTGTTTTTT
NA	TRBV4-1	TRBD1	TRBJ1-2	CASSQVGQGQTSAF	TGCGCCAGCAGCCAAGTGGGTCAGGGACAGACCAGTGCCTTC
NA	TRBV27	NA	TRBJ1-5	CASSGKYHSNQPQHF	TGTGCCAGCAGTGGCAAATATCATAGCAATCAGCCCCAGCATTTT
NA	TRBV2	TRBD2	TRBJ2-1	CASSDGVAGDLNEQFF	TGTGCCAGCAGTGATGGGGTGGCGGGGGATCTCAATGAGCAGTTCTTC
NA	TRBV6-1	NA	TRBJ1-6	CASSDQPGGNSPLHF	TGTGCCAGCAGTGATCAGCCGGGTGGTAATTCACCCCTCCACTTT
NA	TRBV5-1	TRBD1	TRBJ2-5	CASSTGQGWETQYF	TGCGCCAGCAGCACGGGACAGGGATGGGAGACCCAGTACTTC
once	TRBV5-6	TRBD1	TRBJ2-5	CASSFNRGETQYF	TGTGCCAGCAGCTTCAACAGGGGTGAGACCCAGTACTTC
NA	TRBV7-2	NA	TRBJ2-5	CASSLEGGLRKETQYF	TGTGCCAGCAGCTTAGAGGGGGGACTCCGTAAAGAGACCCAGTACTTC
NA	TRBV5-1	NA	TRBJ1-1	CASSLAAGETTEAFF	TGCGCCAGCAGCTTGGCCGCAGGGGAGACTACTGAAGCTTTCTTT
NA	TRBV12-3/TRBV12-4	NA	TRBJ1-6	CASSLSRTPLHF	TGTGCCAGCAGTTTATCCCGTACACCCCTCCACTTT
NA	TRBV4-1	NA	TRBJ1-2	CASSQEVRGYGYTF	TGCGCCAGCAGCCAAGAGGTCAGGGGCTATGGCTACACCTTC
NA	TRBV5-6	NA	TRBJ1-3	CASSLTGPVSGNTIYF	TGTGCCAGCAGCTTGACAGGGCCTGTCTCTGGAAACACCATATATTTT
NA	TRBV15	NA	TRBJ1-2	CATSRDLAGKGGYTF	TGTGCCACCAGCAGAGATTTGGCAGGGAAAGGTGGCTACACCTTC
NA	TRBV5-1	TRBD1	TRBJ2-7	CASSRSTQAGTGERVQYF	TGCGCCAGCAGCCGGAGCACCCAAGCCGGGACAGGGGAAAGGGTGCAGTACTTC
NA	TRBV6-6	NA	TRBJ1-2	CASSRLVAEGYTF	TGTGCCAGCAGCCGACTAGTGGCGGAAGGCTACACCTTC
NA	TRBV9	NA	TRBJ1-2	CASSAGPILGYTF	TGTGCCAGCAGCGCCGGGCCGATTTTGGGCTACACCTTC
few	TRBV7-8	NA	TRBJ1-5	CASSLFSLDSNQPQHF	TGTGCCAGCAGCTTATTTTCCTTGGACAGCAATCAGCCCCAGCATTTT
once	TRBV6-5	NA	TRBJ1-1	CASTAGAGNTEAFF	TGTGCCAGCACCGCGGGGGCGGGTAATACTGAAGCTTTCTTT
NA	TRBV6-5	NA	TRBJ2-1	CASSYTFRSNNEQFF	TGTGCCAGCAGTTACACCTTCAGGTCGAACAATGAGCAGTTCTTC
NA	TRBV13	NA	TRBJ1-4	CASSHGRYEKLFF	TGTGCCAGCAGCCACGGACGGTATGAAAAACTGTTTTTT
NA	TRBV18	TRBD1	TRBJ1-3	CASSTDRSSGNTIYF	TGTGCCAGCTCCACGGACAGGAGCTCTGGAAACACCATATATTTT
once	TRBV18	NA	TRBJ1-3	CASSPGTSGNTIYF	TGTGCCAGCTCACCGGGGACCTCTGGAAACACCATATATTTT
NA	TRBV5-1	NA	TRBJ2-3	CASSWGSGNSDTQYF	TGCGCCAGCAGCTGGGGGTCAGGGAACTCCGATACGCAGTATTTT
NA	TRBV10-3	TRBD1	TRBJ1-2	CAITNRDSNYGYTF	TGTGCCATCACTAACCGGGACAGTAACTATGGCTACACCTTC
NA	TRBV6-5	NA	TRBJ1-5	CASRTDRLSNQPQHF	TGTGCCAGCAGGACTGACAGACTTAGCAATCAGCCCCAGCATTTT
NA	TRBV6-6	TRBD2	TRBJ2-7	CASSAGTSGSYEQYF	TGTGCCAGCAGTGCCGGGACTAGCGGCTCCTACGAGCAGTACTTC
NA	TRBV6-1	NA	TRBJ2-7	CASSERRYGEQYF	TGTGCCAGCAGTGAAAGACGGTACGGGGAGCAGTACTTC
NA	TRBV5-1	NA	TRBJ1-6	CASSLERNSPLHF	TGCGCCAGCAGCTTGGAGAGGAATTCACCCCTCCACTTT
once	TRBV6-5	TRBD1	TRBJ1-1	CASSYSHRQGEAFF	TGTGCCAGCAGTTACTCACACCGACAGGGTGAAGCTTTCTTT
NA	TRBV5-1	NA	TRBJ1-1	CASSAPNEAFF	TGCGCCAGCAGCGCGCCCAATGAAGCTTTCTTT
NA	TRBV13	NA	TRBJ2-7	CASSLVGGPREQYF	TGTGCCAGCAGCTTAGTAGGGGGTCCCCGCGAGCAGTACTTC
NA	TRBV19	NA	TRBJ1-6	CASSIFGAKSSPLHF	TGTGCCAGTAGTATTTTCGGAGCCAAATCTTCACCCCTCCACTTT
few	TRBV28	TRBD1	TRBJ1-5	CASRRQGNNQPQHF	TGTGCCAGCAGGCGACAGGGGAACAATCAGCCCCAGCATTTT
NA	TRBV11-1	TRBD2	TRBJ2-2	CASSFSGVSTGELFF	TGTGCCAGCAGCTTTAGCGGGGTCAGCACCGGGGAGCTGTTTTTT
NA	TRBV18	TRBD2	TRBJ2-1	CASSPPAGGYNEQFF	TGTGCCAGCTCACCACCGGCGGGGGGGTACAATGAGCAGTTCTTC
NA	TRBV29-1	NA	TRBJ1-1	CSVDTVTEAFF	TGCAGCGTTGACACGGTCACTGAAGCTTTCTTT
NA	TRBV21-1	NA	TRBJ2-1	CASSKAPSGGALDNEQFF	TGTGCCAGCAGCAAAGCCCCCAGCGGGGGGGCTCTGGACAATGAGCAGTTCTTC